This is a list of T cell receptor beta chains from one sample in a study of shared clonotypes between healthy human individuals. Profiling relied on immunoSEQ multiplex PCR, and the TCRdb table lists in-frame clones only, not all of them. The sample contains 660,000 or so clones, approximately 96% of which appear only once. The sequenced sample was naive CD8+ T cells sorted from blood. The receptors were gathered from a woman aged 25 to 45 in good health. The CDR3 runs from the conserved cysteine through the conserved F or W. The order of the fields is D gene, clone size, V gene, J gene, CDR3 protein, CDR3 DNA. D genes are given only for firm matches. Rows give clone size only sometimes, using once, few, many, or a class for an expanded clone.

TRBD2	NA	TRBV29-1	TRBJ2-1	CSVELAGTYNEQFF	TGCAGCGTTGAACTAGCGGGAACCTACAATGAGCAGTTCTTC
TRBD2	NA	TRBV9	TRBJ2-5	CASSVHLMGGFETQYF	TGTGCCAGCAGCGTACATCTTATGGGAGGGTTCGAGACCCAGTACTTC
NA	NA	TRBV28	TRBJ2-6	CASSSEGLTGANVLTF	TGTGCCAGCAGTTCCGAGGGTCTGACTGGGGCCAACGTCCTGACTTTC
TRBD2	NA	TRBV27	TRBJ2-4	CASSLAGVSKNIQYF	TGTGCCAGCAGTTTGGCGGGAGTTTCCAAAAACATTCAGTACTTC
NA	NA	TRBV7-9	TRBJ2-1	CASSLVTADNEQFF	TGTGCCAGCAGCTTAGTTACAGCGGACAATGAGCAGTTCTTC
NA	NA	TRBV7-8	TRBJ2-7	CASSLRMGNYYEQYF	TGTGCCAGCAGCTTACGCATGGGCAACTACTACGAGCAGTACTTC
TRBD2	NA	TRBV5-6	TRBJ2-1	CASSLLLAVFDEQFF	TGTGCCAGCAGCTTGCTTCTAGCGGTGTTCGACGAGCAGTTCTTC
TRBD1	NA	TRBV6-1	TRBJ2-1	CASSEAPPGQNYNEQFF	TGTGCCAGCAGTGAGGCCCCTCCGGGACAGAATTACAATGAGCAGTTCTTC
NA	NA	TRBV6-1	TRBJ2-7	CASSAGGGGYEQYF	TGTGCCAGCTCAGCAGGAGGGGGCGGTTACGAGCAGTACTTC
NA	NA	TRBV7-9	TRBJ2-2	CASSFPRGASGELFF	TGTGCCAGCAGCTTCCCCCGGGGGGCAAGCGGGGAGCTGTTTTTT
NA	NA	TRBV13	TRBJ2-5	CASSPPGKETQYF	TGTGCCAGCAGCCCACCAGGGAAAGAGACCCAGTACTTC
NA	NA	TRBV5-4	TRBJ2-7	CASSSGPTYEQYF	TGTGCCAGCAGCTCCGGGCCAACCTACGAGCAGTACTTC
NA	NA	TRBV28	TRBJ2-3	CASSLFSQTDTQYF	TGTGCCAGCAGTTTGTTTAGTCAGACAGATACGCAGTATTTT
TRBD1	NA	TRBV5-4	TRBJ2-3	CASSFNRQGLDTDTQYF	TGTGCCAGCAGCTTTAATCGACAGGGATTGGACACAGATACGCAGTATTTT
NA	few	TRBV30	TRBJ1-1	CAWSEWSQGEAFF	TGTGCCTGGAGTGAGTGGTCGCAGGGTGAAGCTTTCTTT
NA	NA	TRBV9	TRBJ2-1	CASSGPSGPYNEQFF	TGTGCCAGCAGCGGGCCTTCTGGCCCCTACAATGAGCAGTTCTTC
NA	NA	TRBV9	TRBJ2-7	CASSVEVGNSYEQYF	TGTGCCAGCAGCGTAGAGGTGGGGAACTCCTACGAGCAGTACTTC
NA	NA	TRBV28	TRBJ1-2	CASSLGPPGADGYTF	TGTGCCAGCAGTTTAGGGCCCCCGGGGGCGGATGGCTACACCTTC